The present T cell receptor (beta chain) was sequenced within a study of blood T cells in healthy people across ages. V lost 3 bases and J lost 5, with 8 bases in between. Germline V gene lookup returns CDR1 SNHLY and CDR2 FYNNEI. This CDR3 spans 12 amino acids. In regard to this clonotype: The antigen is undetermined.

No fewer than 5.5 micrograms of total RNA were isolated from every sample. General study findings and limits: With age, beta diversity per million T cells declined roughly linearly, significantly by 40. Unknown donor CMV status possibly confounded expanded clonotype changes.

The use of a sample-barcoded 5' primer and a J-beta primer mix characterized a second PCR of about 6 to 11 cycles. A template-switch adaptor that had 12 random nucleotides put a tag on each cDNA molecule. MiXCR, applied by TCRdb to the 5' RACE reads, yields one record per CDR3 protein. Among about 1.8 million distinct CDR3 sequences listed, less than 50% were seen once. The chain links TRBV2 to TRBJ2-7, with a tentative D call TRBD2 (6 bases). The sequence was collected from a woman aged 35 to 49 in good health. The source material was blood. This chain's CDR3 is CASSDPGDEQYF. CDR3 DNA sequence: TGTGCCAGCAGTGATCCGGGGGACGAGCAGTACTTC.